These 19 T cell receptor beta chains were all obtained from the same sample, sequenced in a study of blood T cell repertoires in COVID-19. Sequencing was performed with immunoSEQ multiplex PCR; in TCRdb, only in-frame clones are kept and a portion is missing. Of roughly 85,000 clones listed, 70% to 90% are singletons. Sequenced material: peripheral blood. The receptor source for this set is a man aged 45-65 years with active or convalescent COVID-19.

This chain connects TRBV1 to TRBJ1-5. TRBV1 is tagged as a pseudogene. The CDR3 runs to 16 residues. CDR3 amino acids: CTGTVEKWGGSQPQHF. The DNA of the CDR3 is TGCACCGGCACCGTCGAAAAATGGGGGGGCTCTCAGCCCCAGCATTTT.

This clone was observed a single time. CDR3 residues: CASSISGYEQYF. The CDR3 region has the DNA TGTGCCAGTAGTATTTCGGGCTACGAGCAGTACTTC. This chain uses TRBV19 with TRBJ2-7; no clear D. CDR1 and CDR2 from the germline V gene are LNHDA and SQIVND (reference sequence). The CDR3 has 12 residues. V lost 3 bases, J lost 3 bases, and 6 bases lay in between.

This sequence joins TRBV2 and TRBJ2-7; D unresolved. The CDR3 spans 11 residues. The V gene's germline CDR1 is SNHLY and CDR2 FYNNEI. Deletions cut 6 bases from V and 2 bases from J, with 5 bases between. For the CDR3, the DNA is TGTGCCAGCAGCGCGACCTACGAGCAGTACTTC. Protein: CASSATYEQYF.

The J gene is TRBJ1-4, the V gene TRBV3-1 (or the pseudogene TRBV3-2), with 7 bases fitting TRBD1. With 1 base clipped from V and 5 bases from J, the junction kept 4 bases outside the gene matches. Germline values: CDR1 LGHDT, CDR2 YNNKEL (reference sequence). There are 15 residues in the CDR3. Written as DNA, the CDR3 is TGTGCCAGCAGCCAAGTTGGGACAGAGAATGAAAAACTGTTTTTT. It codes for CASSQVGTENEKLFF.

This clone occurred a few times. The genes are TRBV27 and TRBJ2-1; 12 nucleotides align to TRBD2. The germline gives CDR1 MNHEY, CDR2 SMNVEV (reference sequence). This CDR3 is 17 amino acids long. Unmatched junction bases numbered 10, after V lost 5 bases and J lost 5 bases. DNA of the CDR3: TGTGCCAGCAGTCACCAAACGGGACTAGCGGGCCACAATGAGCAGTTCTTC. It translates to CASSHQTGLAGHNEQFF.

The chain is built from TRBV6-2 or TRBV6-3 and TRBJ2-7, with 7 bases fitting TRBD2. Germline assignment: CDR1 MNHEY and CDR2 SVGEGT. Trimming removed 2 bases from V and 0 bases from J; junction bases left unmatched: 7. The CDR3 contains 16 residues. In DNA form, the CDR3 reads TGTGCCAGCAGTTACCCTGGTAAGCGGGGCTCCTACGAGCAGTACTTC. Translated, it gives CASSYPGKRGSYEQYF.

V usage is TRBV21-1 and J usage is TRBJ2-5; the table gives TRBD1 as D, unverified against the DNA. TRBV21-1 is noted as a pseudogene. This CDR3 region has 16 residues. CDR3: CASPKKGGAGRETQYF. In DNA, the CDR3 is TGTGCCAGCCCCAAAAAAGGGGGCGCGGGTCGGGAGACCCAGTACTTC.

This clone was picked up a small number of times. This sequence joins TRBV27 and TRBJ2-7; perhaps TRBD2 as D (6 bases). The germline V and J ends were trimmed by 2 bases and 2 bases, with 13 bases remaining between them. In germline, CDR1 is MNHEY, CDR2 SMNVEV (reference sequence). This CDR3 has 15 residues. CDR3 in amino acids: CASSLRGGRTYEQYF. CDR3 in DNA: TGTGCCAGCAGTTTACGAGGAGGGAGAACCTACGAGCAGTACTTC.

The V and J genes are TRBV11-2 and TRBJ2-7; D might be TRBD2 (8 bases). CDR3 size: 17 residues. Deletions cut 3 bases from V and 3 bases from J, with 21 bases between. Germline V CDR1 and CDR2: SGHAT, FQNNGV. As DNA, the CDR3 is TGTGCCAGCAGCTTTGGGACAGCGGGAGCCAGAAACTACGAGCAGTACTTC. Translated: CASSFGTAGARNYEQYF.

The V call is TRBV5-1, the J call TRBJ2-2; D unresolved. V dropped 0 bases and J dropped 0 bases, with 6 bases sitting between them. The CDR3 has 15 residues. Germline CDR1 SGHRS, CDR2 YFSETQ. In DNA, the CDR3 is TGCGCCAGCAGCTTGGGACATTCGAACACCGGGGAGCTGTTTTTT. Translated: CASSLGHSNTGELFF.

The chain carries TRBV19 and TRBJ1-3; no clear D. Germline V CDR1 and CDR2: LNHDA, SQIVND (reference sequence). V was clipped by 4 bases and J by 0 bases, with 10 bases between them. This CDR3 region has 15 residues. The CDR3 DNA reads TGTGCCAGTAGTAATTCCGGGTCCTCTGGAAACACCATATATTTT. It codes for CASSNSGSSGNTIYF.

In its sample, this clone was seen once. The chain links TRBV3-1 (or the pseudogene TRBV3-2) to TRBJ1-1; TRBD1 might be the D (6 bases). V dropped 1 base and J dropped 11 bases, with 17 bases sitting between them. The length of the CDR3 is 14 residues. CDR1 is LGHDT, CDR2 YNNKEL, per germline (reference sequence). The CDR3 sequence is CASSQALGGPVAFF. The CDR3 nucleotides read TGTGCCAGCAGCCAAGCCCTCGGGGGGCCTGTTGCTTTCTTT.

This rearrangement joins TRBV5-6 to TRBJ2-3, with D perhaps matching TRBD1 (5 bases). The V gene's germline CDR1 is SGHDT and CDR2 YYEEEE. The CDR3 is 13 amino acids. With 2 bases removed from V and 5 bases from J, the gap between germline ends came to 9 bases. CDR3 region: CASSFVRGDTQYF. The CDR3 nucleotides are TGTGCCAGCAGCTTCGTAAGGGGAGATACGCAGTATTTT.

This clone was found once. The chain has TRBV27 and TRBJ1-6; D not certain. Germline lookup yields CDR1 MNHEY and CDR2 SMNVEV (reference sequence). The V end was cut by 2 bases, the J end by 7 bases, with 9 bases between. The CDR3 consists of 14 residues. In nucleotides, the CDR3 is TGTGCCAGCAGTTTAGAGTATATCAATTCACCCCTCCACTTT. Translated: CASSLEYINSPLHF.

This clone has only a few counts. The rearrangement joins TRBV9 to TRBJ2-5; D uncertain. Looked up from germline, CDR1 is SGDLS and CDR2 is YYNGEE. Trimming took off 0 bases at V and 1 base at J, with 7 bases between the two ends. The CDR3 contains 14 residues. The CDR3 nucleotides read TGTGCCAGCAGCGTAGGTAGTATCCAAGAGACCCAGTACTTC. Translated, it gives CASSVGSIQETQYF.

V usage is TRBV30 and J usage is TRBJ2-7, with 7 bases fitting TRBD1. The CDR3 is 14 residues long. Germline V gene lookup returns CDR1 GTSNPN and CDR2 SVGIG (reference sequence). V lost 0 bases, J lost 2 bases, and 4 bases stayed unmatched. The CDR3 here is CAWSVRGGPYEQYF. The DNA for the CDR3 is TGTGCCTGGAGTGTAAGAGGGGGCCCCTACGAGCAGTACTTC.

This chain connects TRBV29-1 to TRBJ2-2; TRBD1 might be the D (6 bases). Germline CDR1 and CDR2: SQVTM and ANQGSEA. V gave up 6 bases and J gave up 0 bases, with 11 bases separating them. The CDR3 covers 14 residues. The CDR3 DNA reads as TGCAGCGTCGACAGGTTTCCGAACACCGGGGAGCTGTTTTTT. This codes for CSVDRFPNTGELFF.

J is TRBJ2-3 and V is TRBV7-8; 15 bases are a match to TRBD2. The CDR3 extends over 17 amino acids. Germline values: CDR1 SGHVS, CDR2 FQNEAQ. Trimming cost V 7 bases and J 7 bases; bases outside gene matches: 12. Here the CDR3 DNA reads TGTGCCAGCACCCTAGGGACTAGCGGGGGGACCCTCAATACGCAGTATTTT. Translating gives CASTLGTSGGTLNTQYF.

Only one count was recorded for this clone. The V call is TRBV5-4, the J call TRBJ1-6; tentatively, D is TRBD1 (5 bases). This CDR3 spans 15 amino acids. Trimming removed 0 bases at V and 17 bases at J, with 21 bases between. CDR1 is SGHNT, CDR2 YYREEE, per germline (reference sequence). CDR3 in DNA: TGTGCCAGCAGCTTGGACCAGGGCCCCCTTTGGAGTATCCACTTT. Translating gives CASSLDQGPLWSIHF.